This record concerns one T cell receptor beta chain sequence. Only in-frame clones appear in the TCRdb table, and some are missing; sequencing was by immunoSEQ multiplex PCR. The sample has 100,000 or so clones; about 86% are singletons. These data are taken from a study of blood T cell repertoires in COVID-19. The wider study: Researchers got acute and convalescent COVID-19 samples from the United States, Italy and Spain.

Trimming at V came to 6 bases and at J to 1 base, leaving 6 bases not matched to a gene. Looked up from germline, CDR1 is SGDLS and CDR2 is YYNGEE. The length of the CDR3 is 14 residues. Sequencing was performed on peripheral blood. The clonotype was recovered from a woman aged 60-75 years in a cohort sampled during active or convalescent COVID-19. The V gene is TRBV9, the J gene TRBJ2-5; 7 bases map to TRBD1. CDR3 DNA sequence: TGTGCCAGCAACCCAGACAGGGTCCAAGAGACCCAGTACTTC. Translating gives CASNPDRVQETQYF.